This T cell receptor beta chain was sequenced in a study of blood T cell repertoires in COVID-19. Study-level background: Material from acute and convalescent COVID-19 was sourced from the United States, Italy and Spain. T cells, B-cell-depleted T cells, or PBMCs provided the cDNA or gDNA that served as material.

Source study methods: Nucleated cell number was recorded as an estimate derived from reference gene primer amplification. Profiled with immunoSEQ multiplex PCR; TCRdb holds only in-frame clones, not every one. The V and J calls and the clone size are those of that table, but D and trimming were determined from the DNA. The sample includes roughly 230,000 clones, 65% to 85% of them seen just once. Germline values: CDR1 MNHEY, CDR2 SMNVEV (reference sequence). The length of the CDR3 is 13 residues. V dropped 4 bases and J dropped 5; count of bases not matched to a gene: 4. This sequence joins TRBV27 and TRBJ1-2, with TRBD1 matching over 7 bases. Material for sequencing was peripheral blood. The clonotype comes from a man aged 40-49 years with active or convalescent COVID-19. The CDR3 reads CASSYGRGYGYTF. In nucleotides, the CDR3 is TGTGCCAGCAGTTATGGCAGGGGGTATGGCTACACCTTC.